The following is a T cell receptor beta chain sequence with its context. Its antigen is unidentified. After removal of 0 bases from V and 7 bases from J, the junction contained 12 bases not matched to a gene. The length of the CDR3 is 19 residues. Germline CDR1 MNHEY, CDR2 SVGAGI. TCRdb ran MiXCR on the 5' RACE reads and lists one entry per CDR3 protein. The sample contains 1.5 million to 2 million distinct CDR3 sequences, about 30% of which appear only once. The data stem from a study of identical twins. Study-level points and caveats: With beta out-of-frame sequences, excess sharing by twins was weaker. Cord blood's abundant beta clonotypes had fewer insertions, unlike memory repertoires.

The chain carries TRBV6-5 and TRBJ2-1; 13 nucleotides match TRBD2. The receptor's source is a newborn girl in good health. Sequencing was done on a sample of cord blood. Here the CDR3 DNA reads TGTGCCAGCAGTTACTCGATTCCGACTAGCGGGGGGCCCTGGAATGAGCAGTTCTTC. Amino acid sequence: CASSYSIPTSGGPWNEQFF.